The rows below give T cell receptor beta chains drawn from one sample of a study. Using its own MiXCR run on the RT-PCR reads, TCRdb lists one record per CDR3 protein. Altogether about 680,000 distinct CDR3 sequences are present, 11% to 15% being singletons, with the ten largest covering 3.6%. The sequencing input was memory CD4+ T cells from blood. Every receptor here comes from a female donor in good health, serving as a healthy control. The CDR3 runs from the conserved cysteine through the conserved F or W. D genes are given only for firm matches. The size of a clone is reported for some rows only, either as once, few or many, or as a class for expanded clones.

>.|.|TRBV20-1|TRBJ1-3
TGCAGTGCCGTCGGGACCACCGGAAACACCATATATTTT
CSAVGTTGNTIYF
>.|TRBD2|TRBV7-9|TRBJ2-7
TGTGCCAGCACCCCCATCCCGGGGGGTCAGAGCTCCTACGAGCAGTACTTC
CASTPIPGGQSSYEQYF
>.|TRBD1|TRBV7-9|TRBJ1-3
TGTGCCAGCAGCTTGCCGGGACAGGGGTCTGGAAACACCATATATTTT
CASSLPGQGSGNTIYF
>many|.|TRBV7-3|TRBJ1-1
TGTGCCAGCAGCTCCGGTGCTGAAGCTTTCTTT
CASSSGAEAFF
>.|.|TRBV7-2|TRBJ2-7
TGTGCCAGCAGCTTAGACCGAGTCAGTGGCGGTACCTACGAGCAGTACTTC
CASSLDRVSGGTYEQYF
>few|.|TRBV5-1|TRBJ2-5
TGCGCCAGCAGCTTGGAGGGTCCTAGCGAAGAGACCCAGTACTTC
CASSLEGPSEETQYF
>.|.|TRBV3-1|TRBJ2-7
TGTGCCAGCAGCCGAGTGACAGGAGAATTGAAGCAGTACTTC
CASSRVTGELKQYF
>.|.|TRBV12-3/TRBV12-4|TRBJ2-2
TGTGCCAGCAGTTTGGCCAACAGGGGGGGGAACGGGGAGCTGTTTTTT
CASSLANRGGNGELFF
>few|TRBD2|TRBV20-1|TRBJ2-3
TGCAGTGCTCTAAGACTAGCGGGGAGCACAGATACGCAGTATTTT
CSALRLAGSTDTQYF
>many|.|TRBV6-2/TRBV6-3|TRBJ1-2
TGTGCCAGCAGCGAAGGGGGATACTATGGCTACACCTTC
CASSEGGYYGYTF
>many|.|TRBV9|TRBJ2-7
TGTGCCAGCAGCTCTCGAACAGGGTCCGGCGAGCAGTACTTC
CASSSRTGSGEQYF
>.|TRBD1|TRBV7-2|TRBJ1-6
TGTGCCAGCAGCCAAACGGGACAGGCCTCCCTCCACTTT
CASSQTGQASLHF
>few|.|TRBV11-2|TRBJ1-1
TGTGCCAGCAGCTTTGGGGGGGCGAGCACTGAAGCTTTCTTT
CASSFGGASTEAFF
>.|TRBD1|TRBV20-1|TRBJ1-1
TGCAGTGCTAGAGATTTGAGACAGGGTATCGCTGAAGCTTTCTTT
CSARDLRQGIAEAFF
>few|.|TRBV12-3/TRBV12-4|TRBJ2-3
TGTGCCAGCAGACCGAGCCCTCCCATCCACACAGATACGCAGTATTTT
CASRPSPPIHTDTQYF
>.|TRBD2|TRBV9|TRBJ2-7
TGTGCCAGCAGCCGAAGCGGGCGGGAGCTGGACGAGCAGTACTTC
CASSRSGRELDEQYF
>.|TRBD2|TRBV12-3/TRBV12-4|TRBJ2-7
TGTGCCTCTATGGCTAGCGGGTTCTACGAGCAGTACTTC
CASMASGFYEQYF
>few|.|TRBV7-2|TRBJ1-1
TGTGCCAGCAGCCCGCTATCAGGAGGAGGCACTGAAGCTTTCTTT
CASSPLSGGGTEAFF
>few|TRBD1|TRBV30|TRBJ2-7
TGTGCCTGGAGTCCTACGGACAGGGGCGGGTACGAGCAGTACTTC
CAWSPTDRGGYEQYF
>few|.|TRBV6-5|TRBJ1-1
TGTGCCAGCAGTCCTCGGACTCTTACGAACACTGAAGCTTTCTTT
CASSPRTLTNTEAFF
>.|TRBD1|TRBV27|TRBJ1-3
TGTGCCAGCAGTCCCCGACAGGGAGAGGGAGCCACCATATATTTT
CASSPRQGEGATIYF
>few|.|TRBV2|TRBJ2-5
TGTGCCAGCAGTGAACCGACGGCGAATCAAGAGACCCAGTACTTC
CASSEPTANQETQYF
>many|TRBD2|TRBV20-1|TRBJ2-5
TGCAGTGCTCCTCCCCTCGGGACTAGCGGTTTGGAGACCCAGTACTTC
CSAPPLGTSGLETQYF
>.|.|TRBV6-6|TRBJ1-5
TGTGCCAGCAGTTACTCGCTTGAGGGCGATCAGCCCCAGCATTTT
CASSYSLEGDQPQHF
>few|.|TRBV4-3|TRBJ1-2
TGCGCCAGCAGCCAAGCGAGGCAGTCCTATGGCTACACCTTC
CASSQARQSYGYTF
>many|TRBD2|TRBV12-3/TRBV12-4|TRBJ2-1
TGTGCCAGCAGAGCTGGCCGGGGACTAGCGGGAGGGCCTTACAATGAGCAGTTCTTC
CASRAGRGLAGGPYNEQFF
>.|TRBD2|TRBV9|TRBJ2-7
TGTGCCAGCAGCGTAGAAGCGGGAGACGAGCAGTACTTC
CASSVEAGDEQYF
>.|TRBD1|TRBV12-3/TRBV12-4|TRBJ2-2
TGTGCCAGCAGAACCGGACAGGGGAACACCGGGGAGCTGTTTTTT
CASRTGQGNTGELFF
>few|.|TRBV7-3|TRBJ2-2
TGTGCCAGCAGCTTAATGGGGGGTCGGGACACCGGGGAGCTGTTTTTT
CASSLMGGRDTGELFF
>few|.|TRBV5-5|TRBJ2-1
TGTGCCAGTTGTAAGGGGATAAGCTCCTACAATGAGCAGTTCTTC
CASCKGISSYNEQFF
>many|.|TRBV9|TRBJ1-2
TGTGCCAGCAGCGCACCCCCCGGGGCAAAAAGTGGCTACACCTTC
CASSAPPGAKSGYTF
>.|TRBD2|TRBV7-8|TRBJ2-5
TGTGCCAGCAGCTTATCGGTGAGCGGGAGGCAAGAGACCCAGTACTTC
CASSLSVSGRQETQYF
>.|.|TRBV12-3/TRBV12-4|TRBJ1-1
TGTGCCAGCAGATGGGCTGGCACTGAAGCTTTCTTT
CASRWAGTEAFF
>.|.|TRBV11-2|TRBJ2-3
TGTGCCAGCGGGACAACAGATACGCAGTATTTT
CASGTTDTQYF
>few|TRBD2|TRBV28|TRBJ2-7
TGTGCCAGCAGTACAGGTGCTAGCGGGAGTCACGAGCAGTACTTC
CASSTGASGSHEQYF
>.|.|TRBV12-3/TRBV12-4|TRBJ1-2
TGTGCCAGCAGTTTTGTATCAGTTGGCTACACCTTC
CASSFVSVGYTF
>.|TRBD2|TRBV20-1|TRBJ2-1
TGCAGTGCTAGAGATCAGGCGGGAGTCTCTCATGAGCAGTTCTTC
CSARDQAGVSHEQFF
>few|.|TRBV20-1|TRBJ1-2
TGCAGTGCTAGCTCCCCGCTTCTTGTGGGGAACTATGGCTACACCTTC
CSASSPLLVGNYGYTF
>few|TRBD1|TRBV3-1|TRBJ2-5
TGTGCCAGCAGCCTTAACGAAGACAGGGCAGAGACCCAGTACTTC
CASSLNEDRAETQYF
>.|.|TRBV5-1|TRBJ2-2
TGCGCCAGCAGCCGAGGGACCGGGGACGCCACCGGGGAGCTGTTTTTT
CASSRGTGDATGELFF
>.|.|TRBV12-3/TRBV12-4|TRBJ2-7
TGTGCCAGCTCCGGGGGCGCGGAAAAGCGAGCGTACGAGCAGTACTTC
CASSGGAEKRAYEQYF
>many|TRBD2|TRBV5-1|TRBJ2-1
TGCGCCAGCAGCCGGGGGGGGGACTACAATGAGCAGTTCTTC
CASSRGGDYNEQFF